This T cell receptor beta chain stems from a study of shared clonotypes between healthy human individuals. Study findings and constraints: All-four-donor shared clonotypes had higher generation probabilities than non-shared clonotypes did.

A split of CD4+ cells into CD45RA+ naive and CD45RA-negative memory subsets was performed. A word on this clone: No antigen is known for it.

How the authors handled the data: Owing to the provision of junction-only sequences devoid of quality scores by immunoSEQ, filtering differed. Generated by immunoSEQ multiplex PCR, the TCRdb table keeps only in-frame clones and is missing some. The V and J calls and the clone size are those of that table, but D and trimming were determined from the DNA. Of roughly 1,500,000 clones listed, 95% to 99% are singletons. The germline V gene has CDR1 LNHNV and CDR2 YYDKDF (reference sequence). The V gene lost 8 bases and the J gene lost 0 bases, with 14 bases spanning the gap. The CDR3 is 15 residues long. This clonotype originated in a man aged 30 to 45 in good health. This chain uses TRBV15 with TRBJ2-1; D possibly corresponds to TRBD2 (5 bases). Sequencing was carried out using naive CD4+ T cells sorted from blood. The sample's subset: CD45RA+ positively selected. The CDR3 here is CATGPRASSYNEQFF. CDR3 bases: TGTGCCACCGGGCCGCGGGCGAGCTCCTACAATGAGCAGTTCTTC. Full variable domain (remainder filled in from reference TRBV15 and TRBJ2-1): DAMVIQNPRYQVTQFGKPVTLSCSQTLNHNVMYWYQQKSSQAPKLLFHYYDKDFNNEADTPDNFQSRRPNTSFCFLDIRSPGLGDTAMYLCATGPRASSYNEQFFGPGTRLTVL.